These T cell receptor beta chains were read from a single sample in a study of PD-L1 blockade in urothelial cancer. Repertoires were generated with immunoSEQ multiplex PCR, while TCRdb's copy carries only in-frame clones and drops some. The sample has 40,000 to 60,000 clones; about 86% are singletons. The material was PBMCs, obtained around atezolizumab (anti-PD-L1) treatment. All receptors derive from a man in his 70s with urothelial cancer. Each CDR3 is given with its conserved first and last residue. A D gene is named only where the DNA matches it firmly. Not every row has a clone size; where given, it reads once, few, many or a size class.

D gene	V gene	clone size	J gene	CDR3 protein	CDR3 DNA
.	TRBV5-1	.	TRBJ2-3	CASSSRPQGRTDTQYF	TGCGCCAGCAGCTCTCGCCCCCAGGGTCGTACAGATACGCAGTATTTT
TRBD2	TRBV7-3	.	TRBJ2-1	CASSQNGLAALDEQFF	TGTGCCAGCAGCCAGAACGGACTAGCGGCACTAGATGAGCAGTTCTTC
.	TRBV19	once	TRBJ2-3	CASSPRRVGTDTQYF	TGTGCCAGTAGTCCCCGCAGGGTGGGGACAGATACGCAGTATTTT
.	TRBV7-9	.	TRBJ1-2	CASSLAGGGHGYTF	TGTGCCAGCAGCTTAGCCGGGGGGGGCCATGGCTACACCTTC
.	TRBV6-1	.	TRBJ1-2	CASSLRELANYGYTF	TGTGCCAGCAGTCTCCGGGAGCTAGCTAACTATGGCTACACCTTC
TRBD2	TRBV4-1	.	TRBJ2-2	CASSPLAGADTGELFF	TGCGCCAGCTCCCCATTAGCGGGGGCCGACACCGGGGAGCTGTTTTTT
TRBD2	TRBV5-4	.	TRBJ2-5	CASSLRLAGQETQYF	TGTGCCAGCAGCTTGCGACTAGCGGGGCAAGAGACCCAGTACTTC
TRBD1	TRBV5-6	.	TRBJ1-4	CASSLQGAGEKLFF	TGTGCCAGCAGCTTGCAGGGGGCGGGAGAAAAACTGTTTTTT
TRBD2	TRBV11-2	.	TRBJ2-5	CASSFTLAGGPETQYF	TGTGCCAGCAGCTTTACATTAGCGGGAGGGCCGGAGACCCAGTACTTC
TRBD1	TRBV6-1	.	TRBJ2-2	CASRTGATGELFF	TGTGCCAGCAGGACAGGGGCCACCGGGGAGCTGTTTTTT
.	TRBV10-3	.	TRBJ2-7	CAISDDRFYEQYF	TGTGCCATCAGTGACGACAGGTTTTACGAGCAGTACTTC
.	TRBV2	medium-sized	TRBJ1-2	CASSGGTQTYGYTF	TGTGCCAGCAGTGGCGGGACGCAAACCTATGGCTACACCTTC
TRBD1	TRBV7-2	.	TRBJ2-1	CASSLDSGGEFF	TGTGCCAGCAGCTTAGATTCAGGGGGAGAGTTCTTC
.	TRBV5-1	.	TRBJ2-1	CASSLGGPNEQFF	TGCGCCAGCAGCTTGGGGGGGCCCAATGAGCAGTTCTTC
TRBD2	TRBV6-1	.	TRBJ2-1	CASTSGSYNEQFF	TGTGCCAGCACTAGCGGGAGCTACAATGAGCAGTTCTTC
TRBD2	TRBV7-2	.	TRBJ2-7	CASSLGPAGAYEQYF	TGTGCCAGCAGCCTAGGGCCAGCGGGAGCCTACGAGCAGTACTTC
.	TRBV7-2	.	TRBJ2-3	CASSLGTQRTDTQYF	TGTGCCAGCAGCTTAGGCACTCAACGCACAGATACGCAGTATTTT
.	TRBV7-3	.	TRBJ2-1	CASSLLGADEQFF	TGTGCCAGCAGCTTACTAGGGGCTGATGAGCAGTTCTTC
.	TRBV7-9	.	TRBJ2-3	CASSSSLAGTSTDTQYF	TGTGCCAGCAGCTCCTCCCTGGCGGGCACTAGCACAGATACGCAGTATTTT
TRBD2	TRBV5-4	.	TRBJ2-7	CASSLGGLAGDAEQYF	TGTGCCAGCAGCTTGGGGGGCTTAGCGGGAGATGCCGAGCAGTACTTC
.	TRBV25-1	few	TRBJ2-2	CAIPTGNSYTGELFF	TGTGCCATCCCGACAGGAAATTCTTACACCGGGGAGCTGTTTTTT
TRBD2	TRBV6-5	few	TRBJ2-2	CASNRLAGGVGELFF	TGTGCCAGCAACCGACTAGCGGGAGGCGTCGGGGAGCTGTTTTTT
.	TRBV5-1	.	TRBJ2-7	CASSPGGGPTSYEQYF	TGCGCCAGCAGCCCTGGGGGGGGCCCAACCTCCTACGAGCAGTACTTC